The sample holds many counts of the clone carrying this TCR beta chain. The data derive from a study of T cells after yellow fever vaccination. TCRdb reprocessed the 5' RACE reads via MiXCR and lists one record per CDR3 protein. The sample lists 350,000 to 550,000 distinct CDR3 sequences, about 19% occurring once. The CDR3 is 14 amino acids. Germline V gene data show CDR1 as DFQATT and CDR2 as SNEGSKA (reference sequence). With 3 bases removed from V and 10 bases from J, the gap between germline ends came to 21 bases. V is TRBV20-1 and J is TRBJ1-2, with D perhaps TRBD1 (6 bases). The source of this sequence is a man aged 18 to 29 who received the YFV17D yellow fever vaccine. The sequencing used PBMCs, collected before the yellow fever booster vaccination. CDR3 DNA sequence: TGCAGTGCTAGTCTTACCCTTGAGGGGGACGTCTACACCTTC. Its protein is CSASLTLEGDVYTF.